Listed below are T cell receptor beta chains from one sample, sequenced in a study of Tregs in tolerant kidney transplant recipients. Produced via immunoSEQ multiplex PCR; TCRdb's table is partial and in-frame only. The sample includes some 68,000 clones, around 84% of them seen just once. Material for sequencing was CD4+ T cells from blood. Source of these receptors: a human donor in good health. Both conserved end residues are part of each CDR3. A D gene is named only where the DNA matches it firmly. Only part of the rows carry a size: once, few, many, or a class if the clone is expanded.

j_gene | len | v_gene | abundance | d_gene | CDR3aa | CDR3nt
TRBJ2-2 | 16 | TRBV19 | . | TRBD1 | CASSIGDSLNTGELFF | TGTGCCAGTAGCATAGGGGACAGCCTGAACACCGGGGAGCTGTTTTTT
TRBJ2-2 | 16 | TRBV7-2 | . | . | CASSLTDPGNTGELFF | TGTGCCAGCAGCTTAACGGACCCGGGGAACACCGGGGAGCTGTTTTTT
TRBJ1-2 | 13 | TRBV5-5 | once | . | CASSLNPLRGYTF | TGTGCCAGCAGCCTAAACCCCCTTAGGGGCTACACCTTC
TRBJ2-3 | 15 | TRBV11-3 | . | . | CASSLGTENTDTQYF | TGTGCCAGCAGCTTAGGGACGGAAAACACAGATACGCAGTATTTT
TRBJ2-5 | 14 | TRBV5-1 | . | . | CASRPDLLKETQYF | TGCGCCAGCAGGCCGGACCTTCTGAAAGAGACCCAGTACTTC
TRBJ1-5 | 17 | TRBV9 | . | . | CASNGGEKGYSNQPQHF | TGTGCCAGCAACGGGGGGGAAAAGGGCTATAGCAATCAGCCCCAGCATTTT
TRBJ2-4 | 14 | TRBV7-2 | . | . | CASSLVQGGNIQYF | TGTGCCAGCAGCTTAGTGCAGGGGGGGAACATTCAGTACTTC
TRBJ1-1 | 12 | TRBV25-1 | . | . | CASSEFDREAFF | TGTGCCAGCAGTGAATTCGACAGGGAAGCTTTCTTT
TRBJ2-2 | 14 | TRBV7-9 | . | . | CASSPLPGSRELFF | TGTGCCAGCAGCCCGTTGCCAGGGTCAAGGGAGCTGTTTTTT
TRBJ2-3 | 16 | TRBV7-8 | once | TRBD2 | CASSQEGGGPWDTQYF | TGTGCCAGCAGCCAGGAGGGCGGGGGACCATGGGATACGCAGTATTTT
TRBJ1-5 | 13 | TRBV5-6 | few | . | CASSIGQNQPQHF | TGTGCCAGCAGCATAGGACAGAATCAGCCCCAGCATTTT
TRBJ1-2 | 15 | TRBV19 | . | . | CASSRGSDSNYGYTF | TGTGCCAGTAGTAGGGGGTCCGACAGCAACTATGGCTACACCTTC
TRBJ1-5 | 13 | TRBV5-8 | . | . | CASSLEQAQPQHF | TGTGCCAGCAGCTTGGAACAGGCGCAGCCCCAGCATTTT